A single T cell receptor (beta chain) is shown here with its context. The specificity of this receptor is unknown. Qualities for individual bases were not recorded, and no much larger clone is one base off. For sequencing of the TCRbeta CDR3 region, genomic DNA was extracted from the sorted cells. The immunoSEQ Assay was used to sequence the TCRbeta CDR3 regions. Imported from immuneACCESS, the table was reduced by TCRdb to in-frame sequences with V and J called. These copies leave out some clones; in studies compared against another copy, an unresolved V gene accounts for under half, and the cause of the remainder is not known. The sample contains 76,000 or so clones, about 93% of them found a single time. About 6.6% of the sample is taken by the ten largest. This record comes from a study of OX40 agonist ivuxolimab in advanced cancers. About the investigation overall: Ivuxolimab was an agonistic, fully human IgG2 monoclonal antibody directed against OX40 (CD134), a costimulatory receptor. Partial responses occurred in three dose-escalation patients: two with cutaneous melanoma and one with hepatocellular carcinoma. Among the roughly 52 dose-escalation patients, around 20 had hepatocellular carcinoma, approximately 15 melanoma, 9 renal cell carcinoma and 9 head and neck cancer. Intravenous ivuxolimab was administered to patients every 2 weeks at six dose levels: 0.01, 0.1, 0.3, 1.5, 3 and 10 mg/kg. The purpose of peripheral TCRbeta sequencing was to test whether ivuxolimab changed TCR sequence diversity and led to clonal T-cell expansion. In the dose-escalation cohort, approximately 82% of patients were male, and the mean age was approximately 60 years with a range of roughly 20 to 80. The monotherapy dose-escalation portion (N = 52 patients) of the phase I ivuxolimab trial is reported in the paper. Prior anti-PD-1, anti-PD-L1 or anti-CTLA-4 therapy was permitted, and less than 45% of dose-escalation patients had received checkpoint inhibitors.

Points the paper makes about the study in general: Low levels of normalized T-cell clonal expansion were also shown by some nonresponding patients. Antigen specificity was not determined for the clonally expanded peripheral T cells. Partial responders in the 0.1-3.0 mg/kg groups had among the lowest normalized peripheral clonal expansion, especially among CD8+ T cells. At doses of 0.1 to 3.0 mg/kg, clonal expansion of both CD4+ and CD8+ T cells in blood was seen between baseline and week 6. After ivuxolimab, expanded clones were on average more numerous among CD8+ T cells than among CD4+ T cells.

The trial excluded patients who had a history of autoimmune disease or were on systemic immunosuppression. Peripheral blood for TCR sequencing was drawn from every dose cohort at baseline, at cycle 4 day 1 and at cycle 7 day 1. Samples came from an open-label, multicenter, first-in-human phase I dose-escalation trial of ivuxolimab. Adults with locally advanced or metastatic melanoma, renal cell carcinoma, hepatocellular carcinoma or head and neck squamous cell carcinoma were enrolled in the trial. Before TCR sequencing, CD4+ T cells and CD8+ T cells from peripheral blood were sorted into separate populations. Source: CD4+ or CD8+ T cells sorted from blood, taken in a trial of the OX40 agonist ivuxolimab. This clonotype originated in an adult with an advanced solid tumor such as melanoma, head and neck, liver or kidney cancer.

The nucleotide sequence is given as TGTGCCAGCACAGGGACTAGCTGGTACGAGCAGTACTTC. It is translated as CASTGTSWYEQYF. Recombination connected TRBV6-1 to TRBJ2-7, with 9 bases aligning to TRBD2. Germline trimming: 7 bases from V, 4 bases from J; junction bases outside gene matches: 5. The CDR3 goes from the cysteine to the phenylalanine over 13 residues. The retained sequence is limited to the CDR3, 39 bases, with the frame set at the first base. CDR1 and CDR2 are read off the germline V gene as MNHNS and SASEGT.